One sample yielded the 11 T cell receptor beta chains listed below, sequenced in a study of OX40 agonist ivuxolimab in advanced cancers. Sequenced by immunoSEQ multiplex PCR; TCRdb stores in-frame clones only, minus some. The sample contains approximately 72,000 clones, about 86% of which appear only once. The material was CD4+ or CD8+ T cells sorted from blood, obtained in a trial of the OX40 agonist ivuxolimab. The receptors come from an adult with an advanced solid tumor such as melanoma, head and neck, liver or kidney cancer.

The chain carries TRBV18 and TRBJ1-3; D ambiguous. The CDR3 is 12 amino acids. Germline V gene lookup returns CDR1 KGHSH and CDR2 LQKENI. V dropped 2 bases and J dropped 4 bases, with 3 bases sitting between them. CDR3 in DNA: TGTGCCAGCTCACCAGAAGGAAACACCATATATTTT. Amino acids: CASSPEGNTIYF.

The V gene is TRBV5-1, the J gene TRBJ1-4; 8 bases match TRBD1. The junction had 3 bases not matched to a gene; V was cut back by 3 bases and J by 2 bases. Germline CDR1 is SGHRS and CDR2 is YFSETQ. The CDR3 has 15 residues. In nucleotides, the CDR3 is TGCGCCAGCAGCTCGCAGGGGGCCACTAATGAAAAACTGTTTTTT. Translating it yields CASSSQGATNEKLFF.

This clone was seen more than once but under ten times. This chain uses TRBV28 with TRBJ2-6; TRBD1 matches 9 bases. The V and J ends lost 4 bases and 12 bases, in that order; junction bases with no gene match: 19. The CDR3 consists of 18 residues. Germline V gives CDR1 MDHEN, CDR2 SYDVKM. CDR3 DNA sequence: TGTGCCAGCAGTTCCCTCGGGACGGACAGGGGCTCGCAGCGCGTCCTGACTTTC. Translating gives CASSSLGTDRGSQRVLTF.

This clone was counted a few times. The chain uses TRBV5-6 and TRBJ2-5; TRBD1 aligns across 10 bases. The CDR3 sequence is 12 residues long. V was clipped by 4 bases and J by 11 bases; unmatched bases: 5. Per the germline V gene, CDR1 is SGHDT and CDR2 is YYEEEE. DNA of the CDR3: TGTGCCAGCAGCCGGGACAGGGGCGGGCAGTACTTC. Protein product: CASSRDRGGQYF.

CDR3 residues: CASSLGQGGEKLFF. The DNA of the CDR3 is TGTGCCAGCAGCTTAGGACAGGGGGGCGAAAAACTGTTTTTT. This rearrangement joins TRBV7-8 to TRBJ1-4; 9 bases match TRBD1. V was pared by 1 base and J by 8 bases, with 2 bases of the junction left unmatched. The CDR3 consists of 14 residues. CDR1 SGHVS and CDR2 FQNEAQ come from the germline V gene.

This rearrangement joins TRBV7-9 to TRBJ2-3; 14 positions match TRBD2. This CDR3 spans 17 amino acids. Per germline, CDR1 SEHNR and CDR2 FQNEAQ (reference sequence). The ends lost 5 bases at V and 2 bases at J; junction bases unmatched: 6. CDR3 amino acids: CASSPGLAGGITDTQYF. DNA of the CDR3: TGTGCCAGCAGCCCCGGACTAGCGGGGGGAATCACAGATACGCAGTATTTT. Supplemented by reference TRBV7-9 and TRBJ2-3, the full variable domain reads DTGVSQNPRHKITKRGQNVTFRCDPISEHNRLYWYRQTLGQGPEFLTYFQNEAQLEKSRLLSDRFSAERPKGSFSTLEIQRTEQGDSAMYLCASSPGLAGGITDTQYFGPGTRLTVL.

The V and J genes are TRBV6-5 and TRBJ1-2; the match to TRBD1 covers 7 bases. The CDR3 has 14 residues. Germline CDR1 reads MNHEY; CDR2 reads SVGAGI. J was trimmed by 4 bases and V by 4 bases; bases with no gene match: 6. This CDR3 is CASSSPGQSYGYTF. CDR3 sequence (DNA): TGTGCCAGCAGTTCACCGGGACAGTCCTATGGCTACACCTTC.

CDR3: CASSPRTGRFSGNTIYF. The DNA for the CDR3 is TGTGCCAGCAGCCCAAGGACAGGGCGGTTCTCTGGAAACACCATATATTTT. The chain couples TRBV9 to TRBJ1-3, with TRBD1 matching over 8 bases. CDR1 and CDR2 from the germline V gene are SGDLS and YYNGEE. CDR3 length: 17 residues. The V segment lost 4 bases and the J segment 0 bases; nucleotides outside the gene matches: 9.

The chain employs TRBV28 and TRBJ2-7, with D maybe TRBD1 (6 bases). This CDR3 has 15 residues. Deletions cut 5 bases from V and 0 bases from J, with 14 bases between. The germline V gene has CDR1 MDHEN and CDR2 SYDVKM. CDR3 DNA sequence: TGTGCCAGCAGTCAAAGTGGACAGTCCTCCTACGAGCAGTACTTC. Translating gives CASSQSGQSSYEQYF.

The chain uses TRBV18 and TRBJ2-7; D remains unclear. The CDR3 spans 15 residues. Germline lookup yields CDR1 KGHSH and CDR2 LQKENI. V was shortened by 2 bases and J by 7 bases, with 18 bases between the two germline ends. The DNA of the CDR3 is TGTGCCAGCTCACCAACGGGCTCCAATAAAAGAGAGCAGTACTTC. Amino acids: CASSPTGSNKREQYF.

The CDR3 is CASVPLGVNEQFF. The CDR3, as DNA: TGTGCCAGCGTACCCCTAGGCGTCAATGAGCAGTTCTTC. The chain recombines TRBV21-1 with TRBJ2-1; TRBD2, the table's D call, lacks a check against the DNA. TRBV21-1 is tagged as a pseudogene. This CDR3 is 13 amino acids long.